What follows describes a single T cell receptor (beta chain). Produced via immunoSEQ multiplex PCR; TCRdb's table is partial and in-frame only. The sample lists some 16,000 clones, 65% to 70% occurring once. This record belongs to a study of neoadjuvant anti-PD-1 for oral cavity cancer. This TCR was recovered from a person between 40 and 85 years old with oral cavity squamous cell carcinoma. The specimen comprised PBMCs, sampled before nivolumab (anti-PD-1) treatment.

The CDR3, as DNA: TGTGCCAGCAGGTACAGGGGGAACCTTCAGGAGACCCAGTACTTC. The encoded protein is CASRYRGNLQETQYF. V gene TRBV6-6 combines with J gene TRBJ2-5; 8 bases map to TRBD1. CDR1 and CDR2 (germline): MNHNY, SVGAGI (reference sequence). The CDR3 is 15 amino acids. J lost 5 bases, V lost 6 bases, and 11 bases had no gene match.